Listed below are T cell receptor beta chains from one sample, sequenced in a study of blood T cell repertoires in COVID-19. Sequenced by immunoSEQ multiplex PCR; TCRdb stores in-frame clones only, minus some. Among about 140,000 clones listed, over 70% were seen once. Material: peripheral blood. The origin of the receptors is a woman in her sixties with acute or convalescent COVID-19. CDR3s include the opening cysteine and the closing phenylalanine or tryptophan. D genes are given only for firm matches. A clone size is listed for some rows: how often the clone was seen (once, few, many), or a class if it is expanded.

v_call	d_call	j_call	clone_size	cdr3_nt	cdr3_aa
TRBV7-2	.	TRBJ1-5	.	TGTGCCAGCAGCTTAGCCCCGGGGAGTAGCAATCAGCCCCAGCATTTT	CASSLAPGSSNQPQHF
TRBV5-8	.	TRBJ2-1	few	TGTGCCAGCAGCTTGCGACGGGGGATCAATGAGCAGTTCTTC	CASSLRRGINEQFF
TRBV6-2/TRBV6-3	TRBD2	TRBJ2-5	.	TGTGCCAGCAGTTCTTGGCGGGAGTGGCACGGAGAGACCCAGTACTTC	CASSSWREWHGETQYF
TRBV3-1/TRBV3-2	TRBD1	TRBJ2-6	.	TGTGCCAGCAGCCAAGATCTGACAGGGGCTGGGGCCAACGTCCTGACTTTC	CASSQDLTGAGANVLTF
TRBV6-5	.	TRBJ1-2	.	TGTGCCAGCAGTCTAGACAGACTCCGGGCTGGCTACACCTTC	CASSLDRLRAGYTF
TRBV5-1	.	TRBJ2-7	.	TGCGCCAGCAGCTTGGGACAGGTCCACGAGCAGTACTTC	CASSLGQVHEQYF
TRBV29-1	.	TRBJ2-1	once	TGCAGCGTTGAAGATGCCCCGGGACTCTCCTACAATGAGCAGTTCTTC	CSVEDAPGLSYNEQFF
TRBV27	.	TRBJ2-1	.	TGTGCCAGCAGGAGAAAAGCTACAGCTTTCAATGAGCAGTTCTTC	CASRRKATAFNEQFF
TRBV7-8	.	TRBJ1-1	.	TGTGCCAGCAGCTTAGCGCGGGCCCGACCAGGCGTCACTGAAGCTTTCTTT	CASSLARARPGVTEAFF
TRBV30	TRBD1	TRBJ1-2	once	TGTGCCCGCAACCATGACAGGGGGCGCCTCTATGGCTACACCTTC	CARNHDRGRLYGYTF
TRBV27	TRBD1	TRBJ1-1	.	TGTGCCACCTTCTTCCGGAGGACAGGGGACTACACTGAAGCTTTCTTT	CATFFRRTGDYTEAFF